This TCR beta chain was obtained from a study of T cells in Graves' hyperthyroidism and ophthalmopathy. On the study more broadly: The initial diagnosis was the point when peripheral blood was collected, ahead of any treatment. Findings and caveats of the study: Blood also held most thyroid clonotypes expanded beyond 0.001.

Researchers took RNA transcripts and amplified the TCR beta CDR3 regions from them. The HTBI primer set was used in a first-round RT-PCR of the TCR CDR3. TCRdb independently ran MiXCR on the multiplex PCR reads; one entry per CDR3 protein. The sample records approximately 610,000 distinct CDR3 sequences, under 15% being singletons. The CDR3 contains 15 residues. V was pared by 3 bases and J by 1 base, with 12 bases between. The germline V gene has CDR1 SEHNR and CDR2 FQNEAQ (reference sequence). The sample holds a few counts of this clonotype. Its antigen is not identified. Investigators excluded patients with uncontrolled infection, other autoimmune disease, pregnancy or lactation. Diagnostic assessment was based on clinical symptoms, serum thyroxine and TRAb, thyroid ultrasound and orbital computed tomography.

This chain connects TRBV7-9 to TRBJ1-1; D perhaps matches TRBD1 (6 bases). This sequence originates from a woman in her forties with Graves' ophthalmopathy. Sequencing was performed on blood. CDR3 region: CASSFLSGANTEAFF. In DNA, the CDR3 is TGTGCCAGCAGCTTTCTTTCAGGGGCGAACACTGAAGCTTTCTTT.